The clone carrying this T cell receptor (beta chain) was found a few times. The sample originates from a study of blood T cell repertoires in COVID-19. Study context: Material from acute and convalescent COVID-19 was sourced from the United States, Italy and Spain. PBMCs, B-cell-depleted T cells, or T cells provided the cDNA or gDNA that made up the material.

Data came from immunoSEQ multiplex PCR; TCRdb stores just in-frame clones and leaves some out. The table includes approximately 140,000 clones, about 82% detected once. The CDR3 covers 16 residues. Per the germline V gene, CDR1 is MDHEN and CDR2 is SYDVKM. After removal of 6 bases from V and 7 bases from J, the junction contained 9 bases not matched to a gene. The sequencing sample was made of peripheral blood. This TCR came from a woman in her 40s with active or convalescent COVID-19. The chain employs TRBV28 and TRBJ2-2; 12 bases align to TRBD2. The CDR3 nucleotides read TGTGCCAGCAGACAGCTAGCGGGAGGGCCTGGCGGGGAGCTGTTTTTT. It is translated as CASRQLAGGPGGELFF.